This T cell receptor (beta chain) was found in a study of blood T cell repertoires in COVID-19. The overall study: Sites across the United States, Italy and Spain contributed samples from acute and convalescent COVID-19. The analysed material was cDNA or gDNA that came from T cells, B-cell-depleted T cells, or PBMCs.

Original handling: Reference gene primer amplification in the assay estimated nucleated cell counts. Clones were sequenced by immunoSEQ multiplex PCR, and TCRdb holds only the in-frame ones, with some missing. That table gives V, J and clone size, and the DNA gave D and trimming. This table has about 60,000 clones, about four fifths appearing once. Sequencing used peripheral blood. The receptor's source is a woman of 80 years or more with acute or convalescent COVID-19.

The CDR3 region is CASSFQGSYTDTQYF. In DNA, the CDR3 is TGTGCCAGCAGCTTTCAGGGAAGCTACACAGATACGCAGTATTTT. This chain connects TRBV5-5 to TRBJ2-3, with D possibly matching TRBD1 (5 bases). Germline V gene sequence: CDR1 SGHKS, CDR2 YYEKEE (reference sequence). V lost 2 bases and J 2 bases, leaving 12 bases between the germline ends. The CDR3 totals 15 residues.